This T cell receptor (beta chain) was found in a study of cytomegalovirus exposure and HLA in healthy donors. Overall study: HLA-typed donors were the source of approximately 88 million unique TCRs, which an early data release held. Study-level points and caveats: With high specificity and sensitivity, the classifier reportedly diagnosed cytomegalovirus status.

The V and J ends lost 3 bases and 4 bases respectively, with 10 bases between them. CDR3 size: 14 residues. The germline CDR1 and CDR2 sequences are MDHEN and SYDVKM. As to this clone: The antigen is unknown.

The PCR ran on 60 Vbeta and 13 Jbeta primers. Generated by immunoSEQ multiplex PCR, the TCRdb table keeps only in-frame clones and is missing some. The sample carries approximately 120,000 clones, 74% recorded once. The sequence came from a man aged 35 to 55 in good health and CMV-seropositive. The sample was PBMCs. V usage is TRBV28 and J usage is TRBJ1-5; D is undetermined. CDR3 in amino acids: CASSLFRMNQPQHF. CDR3 DNA: TGTGCCAGCAGTTTGTTCAGGATGAATCAGCCCCAGCATTTT.